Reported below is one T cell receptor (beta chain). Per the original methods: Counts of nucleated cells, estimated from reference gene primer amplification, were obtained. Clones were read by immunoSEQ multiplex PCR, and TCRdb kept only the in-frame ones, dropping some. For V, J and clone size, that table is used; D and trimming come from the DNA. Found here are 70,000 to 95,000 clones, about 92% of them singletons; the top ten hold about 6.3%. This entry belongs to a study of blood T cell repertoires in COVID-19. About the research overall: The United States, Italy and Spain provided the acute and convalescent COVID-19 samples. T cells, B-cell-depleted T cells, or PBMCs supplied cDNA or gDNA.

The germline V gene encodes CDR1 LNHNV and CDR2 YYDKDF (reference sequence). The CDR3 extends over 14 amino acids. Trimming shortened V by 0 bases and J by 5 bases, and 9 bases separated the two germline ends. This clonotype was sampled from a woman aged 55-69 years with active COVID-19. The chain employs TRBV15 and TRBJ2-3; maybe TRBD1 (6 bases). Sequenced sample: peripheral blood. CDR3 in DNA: TGTGCCACCAGCAGAGATAGGGGGAAAGATACGCAGTATTTT. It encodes CATSRDRGKDTQYF.